The 32 T cell receptor beta chains below all came from one sample that was sequenced in a study of T cell responses to AZD1222 COVID-19 vaccine. Some clones are missing from TCRdb's copy, which holds only in-frame ones; the method was immunoSEQ multiplex PCR. Among about 110,000 clones listed, around 83% were seen once. The source was peripheral blood, collected on day 0 of AZD1222 vaccination. Receptors originate from an adult in good health.

The chain joins TRBV3-1 (or the pseudogene TRBV3-2) to TRBJ2-7; D possibly corresponds to TRBD1 (5 bases). Germline V gene sequence: CDR1 LGHDT, CDR2 YNNKEL (reference sequence). The CDR3 contains 14 residues. The V end lost 3 bases, the J end lost 7 bases, and 16 bases lay between the germline ends. The CDR3 reads CASSQEQVAREQYF. In DNA, the CDR3 is TGTGCCAGCAGCCAGGAACAGGTTGCGCGGGAGCAGTACTTC.

The chain carries TRBV5-6 and TRBJ1-2, with D possibly TRBD1 on 6 matching bases. V lost 3 bases and J 3 bases, leaving 15 bases between the germline ends. Germline V gene lookup returns CDR1 SGHDT and CDR2 YYEEEE. The CDR3 covers 15 residues. CDR3 amino acids: CASSSGGRTYYGYTF. The CDR3 nucleotides are TGTGCCAGCAGCTCGGGGGGCAGGACCTACTATGGCTACACCTTC. Full variable domain (missing parts from reference TRBV5-6 and TRBJ1-2): DAGVTQSPTHLIKTRGQQVTLRCSPKSGHDTVSWYQQALGQGPQFIFQYYEEEERQRGNFPDRFSGHQFPNYSSELNVNALLLGDSALYLCASSSGGRTYYGYTFGSGTRLTVV.

This clone has only a few counts. This chain connects TRBV5-1 to TRBJ2-3; 8 nucleotides match TRBD2. J was trimmed by 1 base and V by 0 bases; bases with no gene match: 4. This CDR3 spans 16 amino acids. Germline CDR1 SGHRS, CDR2 YFSETQ. The CDR3 nucleotides read TGCGCCAGCAGCTTGGTTAGCGGGGTAGGCACAGATACGCAGTATTTT. It specifies CASSLVSGVGTDTQYF.

This chain links TRBV5-6 with TRBJ2-7; 8 bases are a match to TRBD1. The CDR3 totals 13 residues. CDR1 is SGHDT, CDR2 YYEEEE, per germline. V lost 10 bases and J lost 1; bases outside the gene matches: 7. CDR3 DNA sequence: TGTGCCGCACGAAGACAGGGGTCCTACGAGCAGTACTTC. It translates to CAARRQGSYEQYF.

This chain links TRBV29-1 with TRBJ1-1, with 11 positions matching TRBD1. V dropped 5 bases and J dropped 4; count of bases not matched to a gene: 15. The CDR3 contains 17 residues. CDR1 and CDR2 (germline): SQVTM, ANQGSEA. CDR3 loop: CSVQTFPGQGGATEAFF. CDR3 coding DNA: TGCAGCGTTCAAACCTTCCCGGGACAGGGGGGAGCCACTGAAGCTTTCTTT.

This rearrangement joins TRBV21-1 to TRBJ1-1. TRBV21-1 constitutes a pseudogene. The CDR3 is 15 residues long. The CDR3 loop is CASSKRVGRFTEAFF. CDR3 coding DNA: TGTGCCAGCAGCAAAAGGGTGGGGAGATTCACTGAAGCTTTCTTT.

This clone was observed a single time. The rearrangement links TRBV7-2 to TRBJ1-2; tentatively, D is TRBD1 (5 bases). The V end lost 1 base, the J end lost 6 bases, and 15 bases lay between the germline ends. The length of the CDR3 is 15 residues. Germline CDR1 and CDR2: SGHTA and FQGNSA. In DNA, the CDR3 is TGTGCCAGCAGCTTAGTTGGGGGAAACAAAGATGGCTACACCTTC. Translated: CASSLVGGNKDGYTF.

V and J are TRBV5-4 and TRBJ1-1; 7 bases fit TRBD1. The V gene's germline CDR1 is SGHNT and CDR2 YYREEE (reference sequence). The CDR3 is made up of 15 amino acids. After removal of 1 base from V and 0 bases from J, the junction contained 3 bases not matched to a gene. The CDR3 coding sequence is TGTGCCAGCAGCTTGCAACAGGGGCTGAACACTGAAGCTTTCTTT. Encoded protein: CASSLQQGLNTEAFF.

V usage is TRBV3-1 (or the pseudogene TRBV3-2) and J usage is TRBJ1-1; 8 bases align to TRBD1. V lost 1 base, J lost 0 bases, and 7 bases stayed unmatched. CDR1 LGHDT and CDR2 YNNKEL come from the germline V gene (reference sequence). The CDR3 is 17 residues long. CDR3 residues: CASSQGRTGTLNTEAFF. CDR3 DNA sequence: TGTGCCAGCAGCCAAGGCCGGACAGGGACCCTGAACACTGAAGCTTTCTTT.

This chain connects TRBV3-1 (or the pseudogene TRBV3-2) to TRBJ1-6; 9 nucleotides line up with TRBD1. The CDR3 length is 16 residues. Germline CDR1 and CDR2: LGHDT and YNNKEL (reference sequence). Trimming took 4 bases from V and 6 from J; bases not matched to a gene: 7. The CDR3 is CASSPSGTGSNSPLHF. The CDR3 DNA is TGTGCCAGCAGCCCTTCGGGGACAGGGAGTAATTCACCCCTCCACTTT.

This chain links TRBV30 with TRBJ2-7; TRBD2 might be the D (6 bases). Deletions cut 0 bases from V and 2 bases from J, with 11 bases between. Germline CDR1 reads GTSNPN; CDR2 reads SVGIG (reference sequence). This CDR3 has 14 amino acids. This chain's CDR3 is CAWSVSGGTYEQYF. The CDR3 DNA is TGTGCCTGGAGTGTATCAGGCGGGACCTACGAGCAGTACTTC.

The chain has TRBV11-2 and TRBJ2-1; 11 nucleotides align to TRBD2. CDR1 is SGHAT and CDR2 is FQNNGV in the germline V gene. This CDR3 contains 18 residues. J was trimmed by 0 bases and V by 5 bases; bases with no gene match: 9. This chain's CDR3 is CASSQRLAGGGSYNEQFF. As DNA, the CDR3 is TGTGCCAGCAGCCAAAGGCTAGCGGGGGGTGGCTCCTACAATGAGCAGTTCTTC.

The CDR3 DNA sequence: TGTGCCAGCAGGGGCCCCGGGGGGCCGCACAATGAGCAGTTCTTC. The encoded protein is CASRGPGGPHNEQFF. This sequence joins TRBV3-1 (or the pseudogene TRBV3-2) and TRBJ2-1, with a tentative D call TRBD2 (7 bases). Trimming removed 6 bases from V and 5 bases from J, with 17 bases in between. Germline values: CDR1 LGHDT, CDR2 YNNKEL (reference sequence). The CDR3 has 15 residues.

The chain has TRBV11-3 and TRBJ2-3; D might be TRBD1 or TRBD2, each matching 6 bases. The CDR3 contains 15 residues. Trimming pared 2 bases from V and 4 bases from J, leaving 13 bases between. Germline-derived CDR1 and CDR2 are SGHNT and YENEEA. In nucleotides, the CDR3 is TGTGCCAGCAGCTTAAACGGGGGCAAACCAGATACGCAGTATTTT. Amino acid sequence: CASSLNGGKPDTQYF.

This clone was detected a few times. This chain connects TRBV5-4 to TRBJ1-4; D uncertain. CDR3 length: 11 residues. V lost 0 bases and J lost 7, with 1 base in between. Germline V gene lookup returns CDR1 SGHNT and CDR2 YYREEE (reference sequence). CDR3 nucleotides: TGTGCCAGCAGCTTGGGTGAAAAACTGTTTTTT. It is translated as CASSLGEKLFF.

This rearrangement joins TRBV5-1 to TRBJ2-3; 13 bases align to TRBD2. Germline loops: CDR1 SGHRS, CDR2 YFSETQ. After removal of 4 bases from V and 3 bases from J, the junction contained 14 bases not matched to a gene. The length of the CDR3 is 19 residues. CDR3 sequence: CASSDGTSGDNLPTDTQYF. Written as DNA, the CDR3 is TGCGCCAGCAGCGATGGGACTAGCGGGGACAACCTCCCGACAGATACGCAGTATTTT.

The chain recombines TRBV7-8 with TRBJ1-2; D gene unclear. CDR1 is SGHVS and CDR2 is FQNEAQ in the germline V gene. This CDR3 is 13 amino acids long. With 5 bases removed from V and 3 bases from J, the gap between germline ends came to 10 bases. CDR3 sequence (DNA): TGTGCCAGCAGCCGCCAGAGGGACTATGGCTACACCTTC. This gives the protein CASSRQRDYGYTF.

The chain has TRBV7-3 and TRBJ2-7; D uncertain. V lost 4 bases and J 2 bases, leaving 12 bases between the germline ends. CDR3 length: 14 residues. The germline CDR1 and CDR2 sequences are SGHTA and FQGTGA. In DNA form, the CDR3 reads TGTGCCAGCAGCTCCGGAACGGACGCCTACGAGCAGTACTTC. Its translation is CASSSGTDAYEQYF.

The chain couples TRBV5-1 to TRBJ1-6; the D gene is possibly TRBD1 (5 bases). The CDR3 runs to 15 residues. Trimming removed 0 bases from V and 7 bases from J, with 11 bases in between. Looked up from germline, CDR1 is SGHRS and CDR2 is YFSETQ. CDR3 amino acids: CASSLEQGRNSPLHF. CDR3 DNA: TGCGCCAGCAGCTTGGAGCAGGGTCGGAATTCACCCCTCCACTTT.

The gene calls are TRBV20-1 and TRBJ2-7; a possible D gene is TRBD2 (5 bases). V shed 6 bases and J shed 0 bases, with 6 bases lying between them. Germline lookup yields CDR1 DFQATT and CDR2 SNEGSKA (reference sequence). The length of the CDR3 is 11 residues. The CDR3 DNA sequence: TGCAGTGCCGGGGACTCCTACGAGCAGTACTTC. Translating it yields CSAGDSYEQYF.

Only one count was recorded for this clone. The chain uses TRBV6-5 and TRBJ1-2, with 7 bases identical to TRBD1. CDR3 length: 15 amino acids. V lost 5 bases, J lost 1 base, and 7 bases stayed unmatched. Germline V gene data show CDR1 as MNHEY and CDR2 as SVGAGI. The chain's CDR3 is CASSINRGSNYGYTF. CDR3 DNA: TGTGCCAGCAGTATCAACAGGGGAAGTAACTATGGCTACACCTTC.

The V and J genes are TRBV28 and TRBJ2-7; 10 nucleotides agree with TRBD1. CDR3 length: 15 residues. The germline V gene has CDR1 MDHEN and CDR2 SYDVKM. Losses at the gene ends were 3 bases for V and 7 bases for J; bases not matched to a gene: 9. The DNA for the CDR3 is TGTGCCAGCAGTTTTTACGGGACAGGGGTAAATGAGCAGTACTTC. As protein: CASSFYGTGVNEQYF.

The chain uses TRBV6-1 and TRBJ1-5; D perhaps matches TRBD1 (5 bases). CDR1 MNHNS and CDR2 SASEGT come from the germline V gene. The CDR3 has 14 residues. Trimming pared 0 bases from V and 4 bases from J, leaving 7 bases between. The CDR3 loop is CASSEAHRNQPQHF. In DNA, the CDR3 is TGTGCCAGCAGTGAAGCCCACAGGAATCAGCCCCAGCATTTT.

This chain uses TRBV3-1 (or the pseudogene TRBV3-2) with TRBJ1-3, with 10 positions matching TRBD1. V gave up 8 bases and J gave up 8 bases; unmatched junction bases: 15. The CDR3 sequence is 16 residues long. Germline CDR1 reads LGHDT; CDR2 reads YNNKEL (reference sequence). Written as DNA, the CDR3 is TGTGCCAGCTCAGCCCATGTCGGGACAGGGGAACACACCATATATTTT. Protein sequence: CASSAHVGTGEHTIYF.

V usage is TRBV6-1 and J usage is TRBJ1-1; no firm D call. V lost 0 bases, J lost 7 bases, and 9 bases lay in between. The V gene's germline CDR1 is MNHNS and CDR2 SASEGT. The CDR3 spans 13 residues. The CDR3 sequence: CASSEAPGYEAFF. For the CDR3, the DNA is TGTGCCAGCAGTGAAGCGCCAGGTTATGAAGCTTTCTTT.

The chain uses TRBV6-2 or TRBV6-3 and TRBJ2-2; the D gene is possibly TRBD1 (6 bases). This CDR3 comprises 16 residues. Trimming took off 0 bases at V and 4 bases at J, with 12 bases between the two ends. Germline V CDR1 and CDR2: MNHEY, SVGEGT. The CDR3 loop reads CASSYSAGVVTGELFF. In DNA, the CDR3 is TGTGCCAGCAGTTACTCAGCAGGGGTGGTCACCGGGGAGCTGTTTTTT.

The V and J genes are TRBV27 and TRBJ1-1; no firm D call. V was cut by 3 bases and J by 5 bases, with 7 bases left in between. The germline V gene has CDR1 MNHEY and CDR2 SMNVEV (reference sequence). CDR3 length equals 12 residues. The CDR3 DNA reads as TGTGCCAGCAGTTTCGTAGGTACTGAAGCTTTCTTT. Translation: CASSFVGTEAFF.

This sequence joins TRBV10-3 and TRBJ2-2, with 14 bases identical to TRBD2. The J segment lost 4 bases and the V segment lost 5 bases, leaving 6 bases of the junction unmatched. The CDR3 runs 17 residues. Germline lookup yields CDR1 ENHRY and CDR2 SYGVKD. The CDR3 protein is CAISRSGTSGGTGELFF. CDR3 nucleotide sequence: TGTGCCATCAGTCGTTCCGGGACTAGCGGGGGCACCGGGGAGCTGTTTTTT.

This chain connects TRBV18 to TRBJ2-5; D is perhaps TRBD2 (6 bases). Trimming cost V 3 bases and J 2 bases, with 10 bases left between them. Germline V gives CDR1 KGHSH, CDR2 LQKENI. CDR3 size: 14 residues. CDR3 in DNA: TGTGCCAGCTCACCTCCGGGAGTTCAAGAGACCCAGTACTTC. It codes for CASSPPGVQETQYF.

The V call is TRBV5-1, the J call TRBJ1-1; D unclear. CDR3 length equals 13 residues. The V gene lost 2 bases and the J gene lost 0 bases, with 5 bases spanning the gap. Germline V gene lookup returns CDR1 SGHRS and CDR2 YFSETQ. The CDR3 DNA is TGCGCCAGCAGCTTCTCTATGAACACTGAAGCTTTCTTT. Translation: CASSFSMNTEAFF.

CDR3 bases: TGCGCCAGCAGCCAAACCTGGACAGGGGGTGGTGAAAAACTGTTTTTT. Protein product: CASSQTWTGGGEKLFF. The chain links TRBV4-1 to TRBJ1-4; 10 positions match TRBD1. With V trimmed by 2 bases and J by 7 bases, 7 bases remained unmatched. This CDR3 region has 16 residues. Germline values: CDR1 MGHRA, CDR2 YSYEKL.

CDR3 nucleotides: TGCGCCAGCAGCCCATCGGGGGGCTTGGGGGCCACCTACGAGCAGTACTTC. Amino acids: CASSPSGGLGATYEQYF. The chain combines TRBV4-1 with TRBJ2-7; tentatively, D is TRBD2 (7 bases). V lost 4 bases, J lost 2 bases, and 21 bases lay in between. Germline V gene lookup returns CDR1 MGHRA and CDR2 YSYEKL. CDR3 length equals 17 residues.